The entry below describes one TCR beta chain. Its antigen is currently unknown. V shed 5 bases, J shed 5 bases, and the junction held 12 bases outside the gene matches. Germline V CDR1 and CDR2: MRHNA, SNTAGT. The CDR3 runs 17 residues. This record belongs to a study of shared clonotypes between healthy human individuals. Study results and limitations: Limited genetic and exposure-history diversity came from having few donors. In the sorted subsets, rarefaction showed sequencing was incomplete despite large depth.

Repertoires were generated with immunoSEQ multiplex PCR, while TCRdb's copy carries only in-frame clones and drops some. The top ten hold about 0.36% of the sample, which has approximately 2,000,000 clones, 92% seen once. The TCR was taken from a man aged 18 to 35 in good health. Some clones in this sample may be carry-over from other donors' samples. Sequencing used naive CD4+ T cells from PBMCs. Subset of the sample: CD45RA+ positively selected. The chain uses TRBV6-4 and TRBJ2-2, with 9 nucleotides matching TRBD2. The CDR3 region is CASSREIAGVGTGELFF. In nucleotides, the CDR3 is TGTGCCAGCAGTCGGGAGATAGCGGGAGTTGGGACCGGGGAGCTGTTTTTT.